Included here is one TCR beta chain sequence, with context. This CDR3 has 14 amino acids. Germline V gene lookup returns CDR1 LGHNA and CDR2 YSLEER. The V end lost 4 bases, the J end lost 10 bases, and 17 bases lay between the germline ends. As originally analysed: Reference gene primer amplification in the assay estimated nucleated cell counts. Measured with immunoSEQ multiplex PCR; TCRdb has only the in-frame clones, and not every one. V and J calls and clone size follow that table, whereas D and trimming were derived from the DNA. This table has 310,000 or so clones, approximately 88% appearing once. This specimen comes from a study of blood T cell repertoires in COVID-19. At the level of the study: The United States, Italy and Spain were the sources of the acute and convalescent COVID-19 samples. PBMCs, B-cell-depleted T cells, or T cells were the source of the cDNA or gDNA that made up the material.

Material: peripheral blood. The gene calls are TRBV4-3 and TRBJ1-5; D is unclear. This clonotype was obtained from a man aged 25-45 years with COVID-19, enrolled during active disease. This chain's CDR3 is CASSPRMAREPQHF. In DNA form, the CDR3 reads TGCGCCAGCAGCCCTAGAATGGCTCGGGAACCCCAGCATTTT.